These 2 T cell receptor beta chains share one sample of origin, sequenced in a study of T cells after yellow fever vaccination. Using its own MiXCR run on the 5' RACE reads, TCRdb lists one record per CDR3 protein. The table has roughly 300,000 distinct CDR3 sequences, around 7% seen once; the top ten hold 15% to 20%. The starting material was PBMCs, obtained about 41 days after the first yellow fever vaccination. The receptors shown here come from a man aged 18-30 years who received the YFV17D yellow fever vaccine.

V gene TRBV10-2 combines with J gene TRBJ1-1; the D is unclear. Germline CDR1 is WSHSY and CDR2 is SAAADI. V was pared by 4 bases and J by 0 bases, with 12 bases between. The CDR3 runs to 15 residues. CDR3 protein: CASSVRRPMNTEAFF. CDR3 coding DNA: TGCGCCAGCAGTGTTCGGAGACCCATGAACACTGAAGCTTTCTTT.

The chain joins TRBV5-1 to TRBJ1-1, with 8 nucleotides matching TRBD1. This CDR3 has 14 amino acids. The trim removed 3 bases at V and 6 bases at J, leaving 7 bases unmatched. CDR1 is SGHRS and CDR2 is YFSETQ in the germline V gene. CDR3 sequence reads: CASSSGDRGPEAFF. The DNA for the CDR3 is TGCGCCAGCAGCTCAGGTGACAGGGGCCCTGAAGCTTTCTTT. Full variable domain (rest looked up from reference TRBV5-1 and TRBJ1-1): KAGVTQTPRYLIKTRGQQVTLSCSPISGHRSVSWYQQTPGQGLQFLFEYFSETQRNKGNFPGRFSGRQFSNSRSEMNVSTLELGDSALYLCASSSGDRGPEAFFGQGTRLTVV.